This T cell receptor beta chain was identified in a study of identical twins. Overall study findings and caveats: Twin-shared out-of-frame alpha sequences showed excess low generation probability. Fewer insertions characterized abundant cord blood beta clonotypes, whereas memory repertoires showed none.

Comment on this clonotype: What it binds is unknown.

This CDR3 region has 13 residues. Per germline, CDR1 SQVTM and CDR2 ANQGSEA. V was pared by 4 bases and J by 7 bases, with 16 bases between. After template switching added a universal primer site, the resulting cDNA carried unique molecular identifiers. From the 5' RACE reads, TCRdb called clonotypes with MiXCR, one entry per CDR3 protein. In the table there are around 530,000 distinct CDR3 sequences, over 12% of which are singletons. These sequences were also reported in another study, on yellow fever vaccine responses in identical twins.

Sequenced material: CD4+ T cells sorted from blood. This receptor was taken from a woman in her late teens or twenties in good health. J is TRBJ1-1 and V is TRBV29-1; a weak D match, TRBD1 (6 bases). The CDR3 DNA reads as TGCAGCGTTGTTTGGGACCGAGGGGGTGAAGCTTTCTTT. This translates into CSVVWDRGGEAFF. The full variable domain, completed using reference TRBV29-1 and TRBJ1-1, is SAVISQKPSRDICQRGTSLTIQCQVDSQVTMMFWYRQQPGQSLTLIATANQGSEATYESGFVIDKFPISRPNLTFSTLTVSNMSPEDSSIYLCSVVWDRGGEAFFGQGTRLTVV.